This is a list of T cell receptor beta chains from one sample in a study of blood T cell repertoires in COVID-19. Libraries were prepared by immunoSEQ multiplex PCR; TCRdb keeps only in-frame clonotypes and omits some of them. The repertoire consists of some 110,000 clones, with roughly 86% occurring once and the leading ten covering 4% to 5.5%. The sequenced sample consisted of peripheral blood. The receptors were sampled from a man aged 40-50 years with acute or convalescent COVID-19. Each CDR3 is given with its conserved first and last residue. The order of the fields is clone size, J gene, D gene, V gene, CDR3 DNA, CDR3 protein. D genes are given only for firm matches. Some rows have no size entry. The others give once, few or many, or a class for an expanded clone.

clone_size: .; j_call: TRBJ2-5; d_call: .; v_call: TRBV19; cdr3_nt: TGTGCCAGTAGTAAACAGGGAAGAGAGACCCAGTACTTC; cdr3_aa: CASSKQGRETQYF
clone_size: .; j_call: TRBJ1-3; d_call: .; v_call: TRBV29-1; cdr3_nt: TGCAGCGTTTCATTGTCCTCTGGAAACACCATATATTTT; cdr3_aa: CSVSLSSGNTIYF
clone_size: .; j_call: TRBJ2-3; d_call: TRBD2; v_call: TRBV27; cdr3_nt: TGTGCCAGCAGAACCACACCGGGGCGGGAGGGCCGCTACACAGATACGCAGTATTTT; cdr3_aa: CASRTTPGREGRYTDTQYF
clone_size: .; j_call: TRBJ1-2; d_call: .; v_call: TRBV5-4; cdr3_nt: TGTGCCAGCAGCTTTAGGCGCGGGGGGGAAGCTGACTATGGCTACACCTTC; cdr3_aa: CASSFRRGGEADYGYTF
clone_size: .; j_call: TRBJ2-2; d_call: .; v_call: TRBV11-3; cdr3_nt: TGTGCCAGCAGCTTAAGCACAGCGAACACCGGGGAGCTGTTTTTT; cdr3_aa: CASSLSTANTGELFF
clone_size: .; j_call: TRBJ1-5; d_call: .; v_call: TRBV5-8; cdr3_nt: TGTGCCACCCCTCCACGCGGGGGCATCCAGCCCCAGCATTTT; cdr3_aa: CATPPRGGIQPQHF
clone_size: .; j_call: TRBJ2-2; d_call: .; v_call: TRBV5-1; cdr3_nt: TGCGCCAGCAGCCCCCGTCCAGGCACGAACACCGGGGAGCTGTTTTTT; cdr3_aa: CASSPRPGTNTGELFF
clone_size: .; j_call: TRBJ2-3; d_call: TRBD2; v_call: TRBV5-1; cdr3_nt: TGCGCCAGCAGCTTGGCGCTAGCGGGGGGCACAGATACGCAGTATTTT; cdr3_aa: CASSLALAGGTDTQYF
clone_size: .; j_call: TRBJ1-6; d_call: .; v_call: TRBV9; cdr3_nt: TGTGCCAGCAGCGTAGGCGGCACACCAGCTAATTCACCCCTCCACTTT; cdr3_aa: CASSVGGTPANSPLHF
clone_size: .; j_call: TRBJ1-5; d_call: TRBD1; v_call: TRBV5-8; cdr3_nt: TGTGCCAGCAGCTTCATGAGGGGGACAGGGAAAGCTTATAGCAATCAGCCCCAGCATTTT; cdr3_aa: CASSFMRGTGKAYSNQPQHF
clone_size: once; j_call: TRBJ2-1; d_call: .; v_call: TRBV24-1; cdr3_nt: TGTGCCACCAGTGATTTTGGGGGGGCCGGCTCCTACAATGAGCAGTTCTTC; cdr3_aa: CATSDFGGAGSYNEQFF
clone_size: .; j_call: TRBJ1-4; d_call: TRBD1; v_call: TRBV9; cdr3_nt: TGTGCCAGCAGCCCCCGGGGGACAGGCTCTAATGAAAAACTGTTTTTT; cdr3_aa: CASSPRGTGSNEKLFF
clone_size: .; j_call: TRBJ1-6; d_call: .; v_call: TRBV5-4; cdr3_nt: TGTGCCAGCAGCTCTCAGGGGAGTTTTAATTCACCCCTCCACTTT; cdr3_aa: CASSSQGSFNSPLHF
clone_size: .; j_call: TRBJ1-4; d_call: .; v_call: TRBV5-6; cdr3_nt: TGTGCCAGCAGCTTGGGTAGTTGGAGCGAAAAACTGTTTTTT; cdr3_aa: CASSLGSWSEKLFF
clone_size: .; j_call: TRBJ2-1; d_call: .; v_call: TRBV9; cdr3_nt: TGTGCCAGCAGCGTAATGGGGCTTGAGAGGAATGAGCAGTTCTTC; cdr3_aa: CASSVMGLERNEQFF
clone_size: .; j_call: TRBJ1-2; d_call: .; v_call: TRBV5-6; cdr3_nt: TGTGCCAGCAGCTTGAGAGTCTATGGCTACACCTTC; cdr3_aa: CASSLRVYGYTF
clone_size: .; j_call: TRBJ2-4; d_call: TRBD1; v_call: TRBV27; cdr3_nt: TGTGCCAGTCGACAGGGTTTAAACATTCAGTACTTC; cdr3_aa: CASRQGLNIQYF
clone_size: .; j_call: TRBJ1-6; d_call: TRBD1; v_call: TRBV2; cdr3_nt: TGTGCCAGCACGAGGGACAGGGGGAATTCACCCCTCCACTTT; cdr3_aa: CASTRDRGNSPLHF
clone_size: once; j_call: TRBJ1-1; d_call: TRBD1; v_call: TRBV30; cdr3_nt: TGTGCCTGGATGTCAGGGGGCTTCGGTATGAACACTGAAGCTTTCTTT; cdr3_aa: CAWMSGGFGMNTEAFF
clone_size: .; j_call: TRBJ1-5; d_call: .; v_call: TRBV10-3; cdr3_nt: TGTGCCATCAGTGAAGGGGATAGTGATCAGCCCCAGCATTTT; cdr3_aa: CAISEGDSDQPQHF
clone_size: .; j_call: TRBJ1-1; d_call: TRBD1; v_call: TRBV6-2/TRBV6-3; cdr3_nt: TGTGCCAGCAGTTTAGGGGGCTTACCTGAAGCTTTCTTT; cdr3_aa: CASSLGGLPEAFF
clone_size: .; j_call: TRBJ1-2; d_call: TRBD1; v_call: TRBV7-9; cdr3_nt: TGTGCCAGCAGCTTGGGGGACAGGGGACTCTATGGCTACACCTTC; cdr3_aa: CASSLGDRGLYGYTF
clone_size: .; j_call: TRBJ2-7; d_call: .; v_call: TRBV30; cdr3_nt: TGTGCCTGGAGTGGTGGAGGCGAGCAGTACTTC; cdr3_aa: CAWSGGGEQYF
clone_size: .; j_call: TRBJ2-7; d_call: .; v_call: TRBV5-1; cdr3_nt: TGCGCCAGCAGCTTATCAGGGCGCGCCGAGCAGTACTTC; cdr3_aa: CASSLSGRAEQYF
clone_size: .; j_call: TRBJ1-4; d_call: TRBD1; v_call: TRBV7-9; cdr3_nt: TGTGCCAGCAGCTCCGGGACAGAGAATGAAAAACTGTTTTTT; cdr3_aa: CASSSGTENEKLFF
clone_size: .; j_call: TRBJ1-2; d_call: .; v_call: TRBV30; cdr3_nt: TGTGCCTGGAGTGCCTTAACAGGGCTCGGCTACACCTTC; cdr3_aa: CAWSALTGLGYTF
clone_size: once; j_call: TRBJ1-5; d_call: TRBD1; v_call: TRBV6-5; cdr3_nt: TGTGCCAGCAGTCCCGACAGGGACAGCAATCAGCCCCAGCATTTT; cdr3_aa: CASSPDRDSNQPQHF
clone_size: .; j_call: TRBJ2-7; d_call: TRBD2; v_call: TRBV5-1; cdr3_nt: TGCGCCAGCAGCTTGACTAGCGGGACCAACGAGCAGTACTTC; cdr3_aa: CASSLTSGTNEQYF
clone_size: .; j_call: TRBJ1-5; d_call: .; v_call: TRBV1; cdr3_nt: TGCACCAGCAGCCAAGTCCTTGGGACAGGTCATTGTAGCAATCAGCCCCAGCATTTT; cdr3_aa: CTSSQVLGTGHCSNQPQHF
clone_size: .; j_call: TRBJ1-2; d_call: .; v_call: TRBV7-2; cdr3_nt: TGTGCCAGCAGCTTACAGGCAGGGAGGGACTATGGCTACACCTTC; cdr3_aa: CASSLQAGRDYGYTF
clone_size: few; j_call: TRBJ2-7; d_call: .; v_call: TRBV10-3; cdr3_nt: TGTGCCATCAGTGAGAGACCTCAGGGGGAGGACGAGCAGTACTTC; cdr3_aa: CAISERPQGEDEQYF
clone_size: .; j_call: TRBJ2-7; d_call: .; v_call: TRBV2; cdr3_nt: TGTGCCAGCAGCCCCCCGGCTAGCGATTCCTACGAGCAGTACTTC; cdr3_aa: CASSPPASDSYEQYF
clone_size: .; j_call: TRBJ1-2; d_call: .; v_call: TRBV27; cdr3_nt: TGTGCCAGCAGTTTCTCCGGGGGGGGTGGCTACACCTTC; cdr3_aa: CASSFSGGGGYTF
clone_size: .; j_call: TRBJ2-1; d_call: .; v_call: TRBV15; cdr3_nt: TGTGCCACCAGCAGATCTGCCGCCAGCGTGCAGGGGTCCTACAATGAGCAGTTCTTC; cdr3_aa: CATSRSAASVQGSYNEQFF
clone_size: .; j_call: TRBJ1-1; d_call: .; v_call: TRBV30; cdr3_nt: TGTGCCTGGAGCAGGACAGTGAACACTGAAGCTTTCTTT; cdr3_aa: CAWSRTVNTEAFF
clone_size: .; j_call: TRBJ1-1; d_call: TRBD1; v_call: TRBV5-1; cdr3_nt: TGCGCCAGCAGCGCACAGGGGACCATGAACACTGAAGCTTTCTTT; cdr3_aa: CASSAQGTMNTEAFF
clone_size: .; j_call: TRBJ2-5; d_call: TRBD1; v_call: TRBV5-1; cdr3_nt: TGCGCCAGCAGCTTGGATCCCCAGGGGGCGCGAGAGACCCAGTACTTC; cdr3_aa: CASSLDPQGARETQYF
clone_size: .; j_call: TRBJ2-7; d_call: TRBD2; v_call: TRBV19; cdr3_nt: TGTGCCAGTAGTATAGATGGATTCGAGTTTGCGGGGGGAACCTACGAGCAGTACTTC; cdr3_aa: CASSIDGFEFAGGTYEQYF
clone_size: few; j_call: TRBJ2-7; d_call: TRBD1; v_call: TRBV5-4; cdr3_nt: TGTGCCAGCAGCTTACAGGGGGCGTCTCGGGACGAGCAGTACTTC; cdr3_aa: CASSLQGASRDEQYF
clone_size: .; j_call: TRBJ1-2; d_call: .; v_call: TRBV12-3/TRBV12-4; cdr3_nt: TGTGCCAGCAGTTTATCCGGAGCGTATGGCTACACCTTC; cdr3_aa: CASSLSGAYGYTF